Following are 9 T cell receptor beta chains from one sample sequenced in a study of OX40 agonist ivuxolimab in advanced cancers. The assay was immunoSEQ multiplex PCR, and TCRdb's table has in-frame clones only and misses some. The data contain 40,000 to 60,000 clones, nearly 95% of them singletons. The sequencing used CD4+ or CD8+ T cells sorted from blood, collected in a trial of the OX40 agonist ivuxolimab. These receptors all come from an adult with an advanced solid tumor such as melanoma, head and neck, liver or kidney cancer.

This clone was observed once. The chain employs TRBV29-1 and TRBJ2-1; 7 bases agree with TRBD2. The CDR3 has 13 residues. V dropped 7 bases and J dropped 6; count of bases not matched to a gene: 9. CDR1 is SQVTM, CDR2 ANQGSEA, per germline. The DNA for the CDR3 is TGCAGCGAATGGGGGGGGACTTCCAATGAGCAGTTCTTC. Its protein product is CSEWGGTSNEQFF.

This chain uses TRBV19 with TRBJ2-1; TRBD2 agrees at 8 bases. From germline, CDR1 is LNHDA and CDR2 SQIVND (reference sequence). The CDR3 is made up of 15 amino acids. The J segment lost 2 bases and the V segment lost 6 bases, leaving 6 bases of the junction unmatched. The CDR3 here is CASRLTSGAYNEQFF. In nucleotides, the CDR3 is TGTGCCAGTAGACTTACTAGCGGAGCCTACAATGAGCAGTTCTTC.

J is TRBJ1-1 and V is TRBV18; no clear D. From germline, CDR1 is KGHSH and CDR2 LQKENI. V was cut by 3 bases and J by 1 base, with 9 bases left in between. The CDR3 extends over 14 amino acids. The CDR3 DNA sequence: TGTGCCAGCTCACCGGCAGGAGCGAACACTGAAGCTTTCTTT. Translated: CASSPAGANTEAFF.

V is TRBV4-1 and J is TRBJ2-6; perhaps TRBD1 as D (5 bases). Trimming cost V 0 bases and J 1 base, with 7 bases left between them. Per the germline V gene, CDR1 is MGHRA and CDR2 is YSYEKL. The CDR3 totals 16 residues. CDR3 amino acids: CASSQEQGSGANVLTF. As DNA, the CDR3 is TGCGCCAGCAGCCAAGAGCAGGGTTCTGGGGCCAACGTCCTGACTTTC.

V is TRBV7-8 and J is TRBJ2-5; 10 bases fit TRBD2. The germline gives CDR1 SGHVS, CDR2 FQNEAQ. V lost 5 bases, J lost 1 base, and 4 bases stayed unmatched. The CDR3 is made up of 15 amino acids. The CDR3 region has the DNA TGTGCCAGCAGCGCCACTAGCGGGACCCAAGAGACCCAGTACTTC. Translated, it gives CASSATSGTQETQYF.

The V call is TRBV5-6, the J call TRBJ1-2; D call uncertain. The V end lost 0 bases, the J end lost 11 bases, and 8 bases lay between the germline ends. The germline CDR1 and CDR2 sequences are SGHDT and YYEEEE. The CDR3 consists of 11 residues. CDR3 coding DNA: TGTGCCAGCAGCTTGGCCGGCAGTTACACCTTC. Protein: CASSLAGSYTF. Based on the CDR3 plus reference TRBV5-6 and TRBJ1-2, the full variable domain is DAGVTQSPTHLIKTRGQQVTLRCSPKSGHDTVSWYQQALGQGPQFIFQYYEEEERQRGNFPDRFSGHQFPNYSSELNVNALLLGDSALYLCASSLAGSYTFGSGTRLTVV.

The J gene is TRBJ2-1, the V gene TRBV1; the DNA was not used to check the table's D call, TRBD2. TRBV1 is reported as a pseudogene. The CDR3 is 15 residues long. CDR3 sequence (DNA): TGCACCAGCAGCCCCGGTAGCGGTTGCTACAATGAGCAGTTCTTC. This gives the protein CTSSPGSGCYNEQFF.

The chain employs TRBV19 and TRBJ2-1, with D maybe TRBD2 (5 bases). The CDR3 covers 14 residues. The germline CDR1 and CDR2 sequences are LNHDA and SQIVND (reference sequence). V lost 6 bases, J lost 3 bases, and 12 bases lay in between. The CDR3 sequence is CASRVDAGYNEQFF. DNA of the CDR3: TGTGCCAGTAGAGTAGATGCGGGCTACAATGAGCAGTTCTTC.

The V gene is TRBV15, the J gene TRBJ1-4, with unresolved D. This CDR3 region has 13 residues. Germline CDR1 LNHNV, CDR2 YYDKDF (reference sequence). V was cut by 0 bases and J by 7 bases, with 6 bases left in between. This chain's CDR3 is CATSRERFEKLFF. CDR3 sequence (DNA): TGTGCCACCAGCAGAGAACGGTTTGAAAAACTGTTTTTT.